The present TCR beta chain was sequenced within a study of identical twins. Broader study findings: Out-of-frame alpha sequences common to twins exhibited an excess of low generation probability. Not following the same donors, the study drew its conclusions from cross-sectional statistical analysis.

Healthy Caucasians supplied all donations. Notes on this clonotype: Its target is unknown.

Template switching introduced a universal primer site, and the cDNA bore unique molecular identifiers. TCRdb processed the 5' RACE reads anew with MiXCR; each CDR3 protein has one entry. The sample lists 640,000 or so distinct CDR3 sequences, roughly 6% occurring once. Sequences were obtained from naive T cells sorted from blood. The sequence derives from a man younger than 35 in good health.

The CDR3 bases are TGTGCCAGCAGCCCAAGAGCGGGGGCAGAGCAGTTCTTC. Encoded protein: CASSPRAGAEQFF. This rearrangement joins TRBV4-2 to TRBJ2-1, with 8 bases that match TRBD2. This CDR3 has 13 amino acids. V lost 4 bases and J lost 10; bases outside the gene matches: 6. CDR1 and CDR2 from the germline V gene are LGHNA and YNFKEQ.